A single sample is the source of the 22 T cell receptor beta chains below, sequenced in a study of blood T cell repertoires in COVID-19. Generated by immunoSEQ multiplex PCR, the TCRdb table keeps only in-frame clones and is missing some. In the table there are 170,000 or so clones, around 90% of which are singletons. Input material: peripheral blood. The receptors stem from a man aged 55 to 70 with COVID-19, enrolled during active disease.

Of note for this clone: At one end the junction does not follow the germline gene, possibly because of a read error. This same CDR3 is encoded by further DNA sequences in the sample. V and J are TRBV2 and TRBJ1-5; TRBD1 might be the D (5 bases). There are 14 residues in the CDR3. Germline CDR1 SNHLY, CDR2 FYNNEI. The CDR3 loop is CASRTTAINQPQHF. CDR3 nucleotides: TGCGCCAGCAGAACGACAGCAATCAATCAGCCCCAGCATTTT. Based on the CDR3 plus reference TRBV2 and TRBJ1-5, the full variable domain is EPEVTQTPSHQVTQMGQEVILRCVPISNHLYFYWYRQILGQKVEFLVSFYNNEISEKSEIFDDQFSVERPDGSNFTLKIRSTKLEDSAMYFCASRTTAINQPQHFGDGTRLSIL.

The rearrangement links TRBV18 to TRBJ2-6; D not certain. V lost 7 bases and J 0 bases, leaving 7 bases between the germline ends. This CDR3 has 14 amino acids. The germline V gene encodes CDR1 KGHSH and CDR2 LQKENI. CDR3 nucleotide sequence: TGTGCCAGCTTCAGCGACTCTGGGGCCAACGTCCTGACTTTC. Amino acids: CASFSDSGANVLTF.

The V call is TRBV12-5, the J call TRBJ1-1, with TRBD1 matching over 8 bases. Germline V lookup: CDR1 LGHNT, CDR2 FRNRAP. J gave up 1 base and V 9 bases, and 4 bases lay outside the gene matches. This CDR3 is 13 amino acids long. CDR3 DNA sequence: TGTGCTAGCCTAGGACAGGGGAACACTGAAGCTTTCTTT. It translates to CASLGQGNTEAFF.

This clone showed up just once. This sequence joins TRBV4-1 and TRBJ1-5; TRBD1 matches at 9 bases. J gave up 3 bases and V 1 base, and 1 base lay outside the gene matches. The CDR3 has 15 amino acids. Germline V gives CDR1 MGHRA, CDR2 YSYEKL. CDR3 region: CASSQGTGDNQPQHF. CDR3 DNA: TGCGCCAGCAGCCAAGGGACAGGGGACAATCAGCCCCAGCATTTT.

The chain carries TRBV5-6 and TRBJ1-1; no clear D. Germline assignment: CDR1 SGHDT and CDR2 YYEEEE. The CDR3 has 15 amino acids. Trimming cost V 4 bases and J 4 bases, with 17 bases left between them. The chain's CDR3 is CASSPPGSVTTEAFF. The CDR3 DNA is TGTGCCAGCAGCCCACCCGGTTCGGTTACCACTGAAGCTTTCTTT. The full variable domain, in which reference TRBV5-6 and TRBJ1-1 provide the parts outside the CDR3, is DAGVTQSPTHLIKTRGQQVTLRCSPKSGHDTVSWYQQALGQGPQFIFQYYEEEERQRGNFPDRFSGHQFPNYSSELNVNALLLGDSALYLCASSPPGSVTTEAFFGQGTRLTVV.

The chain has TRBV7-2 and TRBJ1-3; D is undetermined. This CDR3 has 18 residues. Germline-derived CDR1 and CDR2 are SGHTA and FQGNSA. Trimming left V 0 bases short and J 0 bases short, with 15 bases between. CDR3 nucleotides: TGTGCCAGCAGCTTAGCGCTGGACTCGAGGCCCTCTGGAAACACCATATATTTT. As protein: CASSLALDSRPSGNTIYF.

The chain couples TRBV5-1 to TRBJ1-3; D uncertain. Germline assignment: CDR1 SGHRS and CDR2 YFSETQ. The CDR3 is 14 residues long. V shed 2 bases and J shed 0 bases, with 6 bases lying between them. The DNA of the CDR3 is TGCGCCAGCAGCTTTGGCAGCTCTGGAAACACCATATATTTT. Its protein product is CASSFGSSGNTIYF.

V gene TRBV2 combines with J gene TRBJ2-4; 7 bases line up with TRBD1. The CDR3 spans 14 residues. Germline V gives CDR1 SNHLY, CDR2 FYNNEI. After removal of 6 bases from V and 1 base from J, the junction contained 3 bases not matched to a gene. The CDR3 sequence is CASRQQGAKNIQYF. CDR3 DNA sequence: TGTGCCAGCAGGCAACAGGGGGCCAAAAACATTCAGTACTTC.

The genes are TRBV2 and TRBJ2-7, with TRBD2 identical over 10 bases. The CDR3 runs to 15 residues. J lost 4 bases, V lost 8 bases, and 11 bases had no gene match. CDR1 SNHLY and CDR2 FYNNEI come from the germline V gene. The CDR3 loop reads CASRLLAGVGYEQYF. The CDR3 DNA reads TGTGCCAGCCGCCTGCTAGCGGGAGTCGGTTACGAGCAGTACTTC.

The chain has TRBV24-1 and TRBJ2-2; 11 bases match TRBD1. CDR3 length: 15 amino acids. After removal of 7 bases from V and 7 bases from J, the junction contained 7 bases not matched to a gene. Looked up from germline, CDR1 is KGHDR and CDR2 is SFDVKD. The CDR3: CATSRGQGAIGELFF. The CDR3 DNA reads TGTGCCACCAGCCGCGGACAGGGGGCCATCGGGGAGCTGTTTTTT.

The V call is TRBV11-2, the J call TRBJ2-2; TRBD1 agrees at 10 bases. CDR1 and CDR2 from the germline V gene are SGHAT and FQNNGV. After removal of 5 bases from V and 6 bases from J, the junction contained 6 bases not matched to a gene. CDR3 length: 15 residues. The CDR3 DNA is TGTGCCAGCAGCCCGGACAGGGGGGCGGCCGGGGAGCTGTTTTTT. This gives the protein CASSPDRGAAGELFF. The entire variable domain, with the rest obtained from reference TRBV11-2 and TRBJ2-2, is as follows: EAGVAQSPRYKIIEKRQSVAFWCNPISGHATLYWYQQILGQGPKLLIQFQNNGVVDDSQLPKDRFSAERLKGVDSTLKIQPAKLEDSAVYLCASSPDRGAAGELFFGEGSRLTVL.

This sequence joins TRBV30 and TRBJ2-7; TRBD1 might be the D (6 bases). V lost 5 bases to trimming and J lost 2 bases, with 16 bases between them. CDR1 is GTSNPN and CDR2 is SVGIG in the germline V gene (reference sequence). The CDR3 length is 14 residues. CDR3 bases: TGTGCCTGGGCAGGGACACCAGTCACCTACGAGCAGTACTTC. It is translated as CAWAGTPVTYEQYF.

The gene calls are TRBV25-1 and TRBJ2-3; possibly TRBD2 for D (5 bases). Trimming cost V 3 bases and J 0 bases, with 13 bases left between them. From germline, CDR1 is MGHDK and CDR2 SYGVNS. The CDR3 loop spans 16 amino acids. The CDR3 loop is CASSDLGSGSTDTQYF. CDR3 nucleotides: TGTGCCAGCAGTGACCTAGGGAGCGGAAGCACAGATACGCAGTATTTT.

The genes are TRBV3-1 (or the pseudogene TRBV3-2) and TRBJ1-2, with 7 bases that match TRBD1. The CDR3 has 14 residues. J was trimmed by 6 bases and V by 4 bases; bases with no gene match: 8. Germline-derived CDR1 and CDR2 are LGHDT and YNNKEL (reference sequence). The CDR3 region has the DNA TGTGCCAGCAGCCCCCAGACAGGGAGCCATGGCTACACCTTC. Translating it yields CASSPQTGSHGYTF.

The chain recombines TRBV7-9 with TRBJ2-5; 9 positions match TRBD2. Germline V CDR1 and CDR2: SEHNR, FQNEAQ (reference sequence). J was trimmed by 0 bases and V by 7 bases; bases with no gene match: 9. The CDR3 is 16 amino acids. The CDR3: CASILAGLVDQETQYF. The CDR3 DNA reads TGTGCCAGCATCCTAGCGGGACTAGTCGACCAAGAGACCCAGTACTTC.

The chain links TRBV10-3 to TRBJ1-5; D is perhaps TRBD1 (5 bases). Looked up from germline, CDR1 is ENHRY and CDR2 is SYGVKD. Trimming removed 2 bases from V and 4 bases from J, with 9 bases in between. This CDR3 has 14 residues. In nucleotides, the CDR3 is TGTGCCATCAGTGAGGGGGCGCAGAATCAGCCCCAGCATTTT. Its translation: CAISEGAQNQPQHF.

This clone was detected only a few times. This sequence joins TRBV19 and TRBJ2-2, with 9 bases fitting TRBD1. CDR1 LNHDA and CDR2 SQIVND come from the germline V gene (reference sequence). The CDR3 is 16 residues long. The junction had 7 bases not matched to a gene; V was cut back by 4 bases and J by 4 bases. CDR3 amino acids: CASSRLGQGRTGELFF. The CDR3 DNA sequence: TGTGCCAGTAGTAGGTTAGGACAGGGGCGCACCGGGGAGCTGTTTTTT.

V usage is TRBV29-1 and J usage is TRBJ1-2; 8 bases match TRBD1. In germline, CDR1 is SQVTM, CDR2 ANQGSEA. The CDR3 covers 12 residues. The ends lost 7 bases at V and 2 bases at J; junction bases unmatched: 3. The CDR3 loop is CSDRTGNYGYTF. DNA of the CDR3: TGCAGCGACCGGACAGGGAACTATGGCTACACCTTC.

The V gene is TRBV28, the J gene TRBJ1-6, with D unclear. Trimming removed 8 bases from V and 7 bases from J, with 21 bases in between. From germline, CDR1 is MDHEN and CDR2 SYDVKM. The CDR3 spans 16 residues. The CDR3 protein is CASLKIPPTGNSPLHF. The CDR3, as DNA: TGTGCCAGCCTGAAAATCCCTCCGACGGGGAATTCACCCCTCCACTTT.

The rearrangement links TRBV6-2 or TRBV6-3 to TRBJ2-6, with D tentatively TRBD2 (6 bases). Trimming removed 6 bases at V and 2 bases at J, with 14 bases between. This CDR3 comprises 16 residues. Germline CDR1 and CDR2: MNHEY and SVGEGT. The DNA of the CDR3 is TGTGCCAGCAGCCCCCCCCGGAGGGCTGGGGCCAACGTCCTGACTTTC. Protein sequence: CASSPPRRAGANVLTF.

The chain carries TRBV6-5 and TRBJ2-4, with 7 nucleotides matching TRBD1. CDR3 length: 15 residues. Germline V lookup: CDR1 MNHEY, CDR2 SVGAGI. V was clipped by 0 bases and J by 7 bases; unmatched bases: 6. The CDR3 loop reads CASSYSFQGENIQYF. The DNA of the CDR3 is TGTGCCAGCAGTTACTCCTTCCAGGGGGAGAACATTCAGTACTTC.

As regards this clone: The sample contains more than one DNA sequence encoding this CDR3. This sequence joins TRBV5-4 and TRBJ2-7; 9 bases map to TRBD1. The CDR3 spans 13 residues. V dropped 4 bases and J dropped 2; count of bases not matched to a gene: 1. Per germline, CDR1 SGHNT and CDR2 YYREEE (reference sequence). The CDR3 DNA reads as TGTGCCAGCAGCCGGGACAGGGCCTACGAGCAGTACTTC. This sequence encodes CASSRDRAYEQYF.